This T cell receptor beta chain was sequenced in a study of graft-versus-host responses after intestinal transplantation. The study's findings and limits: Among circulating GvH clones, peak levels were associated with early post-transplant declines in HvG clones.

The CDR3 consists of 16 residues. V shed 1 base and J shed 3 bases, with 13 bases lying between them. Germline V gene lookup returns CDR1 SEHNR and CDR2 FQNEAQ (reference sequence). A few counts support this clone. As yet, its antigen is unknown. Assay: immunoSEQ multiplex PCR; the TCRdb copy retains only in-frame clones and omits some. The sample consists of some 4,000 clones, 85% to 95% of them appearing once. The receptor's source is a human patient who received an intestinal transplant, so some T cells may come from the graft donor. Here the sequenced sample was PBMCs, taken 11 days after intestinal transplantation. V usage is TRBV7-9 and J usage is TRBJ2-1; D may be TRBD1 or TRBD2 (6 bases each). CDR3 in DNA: TGTGCCAGCAGCTTAGGGACAGCGGGCCTCTACAATGAGCAGTTCTTC. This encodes CASSLGTAGLYNEQFF.